Below, 14 T cell receptor beta chains from the same sample are listed, as sequenced in a study of T cell therapy after organ transplantation. Clones were read by immunoSEQ multiplex PCR, and TCRdb kept only the in-frame ones, dropping some. Among some 48,000 clones listed, approximately 94% were seen once. These receptors are not linked to any known antigen. The sequences come from CD8+ T cells from blood, collected before autologous CMV-specific T cell therapy. The receptors originated from a human patient who had received a solid organ transplant and had CMV disease.

The chain joins TRBV9 to TRBJ2-1; D gene unclear. Germline V gene data show CDR1 as SGDLS and CDR2 as YYNGEE. This CDR3 is 15 amino acids long. V lost 3 bases to trimming and J lost 5 bases, with 15 bases between them. In DNA form, the CDR3 reads TGTGCCAGCAGCGCACCCCCCACCCGGAACAATGAGCAGTTCTTC. Encoded protein: CASSAPPTRNNEQFF.

The chain links TRBV4-1 to TRBJ1-5; D remains ambiguous. This CDR3 spans 17 amino acids. The V gene's germline CDR1 is MGHRA and CDR2 YSYEKL. V was cut by 0 bases and J by 0 bases, with 12 bases left in between. The CDR3 nucleotides are TGCGCCAGCAGCCAAGAAAACCGGATATATAGCAATCAGCCCCAGCATTTT. Amino acids: CASSQENRIYSNQPQHF.

This chain connects TRBV30 to TRBJ1-5; possibly TRBD1 for D (6 bases). Trimming pared 2 bases from V and 0 bases from J, leaving 11 bases between. Looked up from germline, CDR1 is GTSNPN and CDR2 is SVGIG (reference sequence). This CDR3 has 15 residues. In DNA form, the CDR3 reads TGTGCCTGGAGTACCGGGACACTTAGCAATCAGCCCCAGCATTTT. As protein: CAWSTGTLSNQPQHF.

This clone has a single count. The V gene is TRBV7-9, the J gene TRBJ2-7; D gene uncertain. This CDR3 spans 15 amino acids. The V and J ends lost 5 bases and 2 bases respectively, with 16 bases between them. From germline, CDR1 is SEHNR and CDR2 FQNEAQ (reference sequence). The CDR3 sequence: CASSDPAAGAYEQYF. The CDR3 DNA reads TGTGCCAGCAGCGACCCCGCCGCAGGTGCCTACGAGCAGTACTTC.

The rearrangement joins TRBV4-3 to TRBJ1-2, with D unclear. This CDR3 is 17 amino acids long. V was pared by 4 bases and J by 0 bases, with 18 bases between. Looked up from germline, CDR1 is LGHNA and CDR2 is YSLEER. The chain's CDR3 is CASSPHGRTEANYGYTF. The CDR3 region has the DNA TGCGCCAGCAGCCCCCACGGACGGACTGAAGCTAACTATGGCTACACCTTC.

J is TRBJ1-1 and V is TRBV7-6; weak D call: TRBD1 (6 bases). Between the trimmed V and J ends, which lost 1 base and 4 bases, there was a span of 7 bases. The V gene's germline CDR1 is SGHVS and CDR2 FNYEAQ. The CDR3 has 13 amino acids. CDR3 loop: CASSLGQVTEAFF. The CDR3 bases are TGTGCCAGCAGCTTAGGACAGGTCACTGAAGCTTTCTTT.

The rearrangement links TRBV19 to TRBJ1-1; D gene unclear. The CDR3 sequence is 14 residues long. V lost 3 bases to trimming and J lost 3 bases, with 11 bases between them. CDR1 and CDR2 from the germline V gene are LNHDA and SQIVND (reference sequence). The CDR3 sequence is CASSMVPADTEAFF. CDR3 DNA sequence: TGTGCCAGTAGTATGGTGCCCGCGGACACTGAAGCTTTCTTT.

CDR3 sequence reads: CASSQDYRGQETQYF. CDR3 DNA sequence: TGCGCCAGCAGCCAAGATTACAGGGGCCAAGAGACCCAGTACTTC. This sequence joins TRBV4-1 and TRBJ2-5, with 7 bases lining up with TRBD1. Per the germline V gene, CDR1 is MGHRA and CDR2 is YSYEKL. The CDR3 extends over 15 amino acids. V gave up 0 bases and J gave up 1 base; unmatched junction bases: 2.

V is TRBV19 and J is TRBJ2-2; D unclear. V lost 6 bases and J lost 3, with 5 bases in between. CDR1 is LNHDA, CDR2 SQIVND, per germline (reference sequence). The CDR3 loop spans 12 amino acids. CDR3 DNA sequence: TGTGCCAGTAGGATATACACCGGGGAGCTGTTTTTT. Translated, it gives CASRIYTGELFF. Complete variable domain (other parts from reference TRBV19 and TRBJ2-2): DGGITQSPKYLFRKEGQNVTLSCEQNLNHDAMYWYRQDPGQGLRLIYYSQIVNDFQKGDIAEGYSVSREKKESFPLTVTSAQKNPTAFYLCASRIYTGELFFGEGSRLTVL.

The table lists this clone with a few counts. The chain links TRBV7-9 to TRBJ1-5, with 9 bases fitting TRBD1. The CDR3 spans 15 residues. Germline CDR1 reads SEHNR; CDR2 reads FQNEAQ (reference sequence). Trimming took 4 bases from V and 3 from J; bases not matched to a gene: 4. CDR3 in amino acids: CASSSGTGINQPQHF. The CDR3 DNA is TGTGCCAGCAGCTCCGGGACAGGGATCAATCAGCCCCAGCATTTT.

The gene calls are TRBV27 and TRBJ1-2; 8 bases agree with TRBD1. Unmatched junction bases numbered 17, after V lost 7 bases and J lost 7 bases. Germline V gives CDR1 MNHEY, CDR2 SMNVEV (reference sequence). This CDR3 region has 16 residues. For the CDR3, the DNA is TGTGCCAGCACCCCGCTGGCTGAGGACAGGGCTAGTGGCTACACCTTC. This codes for CASTPLAEDRASGYTF.

This clone showed up just once. The V gene is TRBV6-1, the J gene TRBJ2-3; D is ambiguous. The CDR3 runs to 15 residues. The ends were cut back, 6 bases at V and 1 base at J, with 14 bases in the middle. Germline CDR1 and CDR2: MNHNS and SASEGT. Here the CDR3 reads CASREYNRGTDTQYF. The CDR3 nucleotides read TGTGCCAGCAGAGAATATAATCGGGGCACAGATACGCAGTATTTT.

A single count supports this clone. A junction boundary mismatches the germline segment, possibly from a read error. This chain links TRBV27 with TRBJ1-5; D ambiguous. The CDR3 contains 14 residues. Germline CDR1 MNHEY, CDR2 SMNVEV (reference sequence). The CDR3 DNA reads TGTGCCAGCAGTCTATCTTATAGCAATCAGCCCCAGCATTTT. This sequence encodes CASSLSYSNQPQHF.

V gene TRBV7-9 combines with J gene TRBJ2-5; D might be TRBD1 (6 bases). Germline-derived CDR1 and CDR2 are SEHNR and FQNEAQ (reference sequence). Trimming cost V 5 bases and J 4 bases, with 14 bases left between them. The CDR3 totals 14 residues. The CDR3: CASSLVGAPETQYF. The CDR3 nucleotides are TGTGCCAGCAGCCTAGTGGGGGCTCCAGAGACCCAGTACTTC.